Listed below are T cell receptor beta chains from one sample, sequenced in a study of CD8+CD57+ T cells in acquired aplastic anemia. Each CDR3 protein is one row after TCRdb ran MiXCR on the reads. Among approximately 260,000 distinct CDR3 sequences listed, roughly 80% were seen once. Sequenced: sorted CD4+, CD8+, or CD8+CD57+ T cells (not recorded which) from PBMCs. The receptor source for this set is a human donor with aplastic anemia. The CDR3 runs from the conserved cysteine through the conserved F or W. The order of the fields is J gene, D gene, V gene, clone size, CDR3 protein, CDR3 DNA. D genes are given only for firm matches. Clone sizes are given selectively: once, few, many, or a class where the clone is expanded.

>TRBJ1-1|.|TRBV7-1|.
CASSSGQYTEAFF
TGTGCCAGCAGCTCCGGACAGTACACTGAAGCTTTCTTT
>TRBJ1-2|TRBD1|TRBV7-6|many
CASSQIDREVDGYTF
TGTGCCAGCAGCCAAATCGACAGGGAGGTCGACGGCTACACCTTC
>TRBJ2-5|TRBD2|TRBV20-1|.
CSARKASGGIQETQYF
TGCAGTGCTAGAAAGGCTAGCGGGGGGATCCAAGAGACCCAGTACTTC
>TRBJ1-2|.|TRBV9|.
CASSVGRDTQVYGYTF
TGTGCCAGCAGCGTAGGGAGGGACACGCAGGTTTATGGCTACACCTTC
>TRBJ2-3|TRBD2|TRBV9|many
CASGGAGGPDTQYF
TGTGCCAGCGGAGGAGCGGGAGGTCCCGATACGCAGTATTTT
>TRBJ1-5|.|TRBV15|.
CASSKGSDNQPQRF
TGTGCCAGCAGCAAAGGCAGTGACAATCAGCCCCAGCGTTTT
>TRBJ2-7|.|TRBV24-1|.
CATSDTTGEQYF
TGTGCCACCAGTGATACTACAGGGGAGCAGTACTTC
>TRBJ1-2|.|TRBV19|.
CASRESYSANYGYTF
TGTGCCAGTAGGGAGAGCTACTCAGCTAACTATGGCTACACCTTC
>TRBJ1-5|.|TRBV5-5|once
CASSVARGNQPQHF
TGTGCCAGCAGCGTGGCGAGGGGCAATCAGCCCCAGCATTTT
>TRBJ2-1|.|TRBV11-3|.
CASSLALASYNEQFF
TGTGCCAGTAGTTTAGCTCTAGCATCTTACAATGAGCAGTTCTTC
>TRBJ2-1|TRBD2|TRBV19|once
CASSMARGLGKQFF
TGTGCCAGTAGTATGGCGAGGGGACTAGGCAAGCAGTTCTTC
>TRBJ2-7|.|TRBV2|.
CASSKGYTDGQYF
TGTGCCAGCAGTAAGGGGTACACTGACGGGCAGTACTTC
>TRBJ2-3|TRBD2|TRBV9|.
CASSLGASGDNEYF
TGTGCCAGCAGCCTCGGGGCTAGCGGAGACAATGAGTATTTT
>TRBJ2-3|.|TRBV11-1|.
CASGDEAKDTQYF
TGTGCCAGCGGGGACGAGGCCAAAGATACGCAGTATTTT
>TRBJ2-5|.|TRBV7-9|.
CASSLERGGLVYHYF
TGTGCCAGCAGCTTGGAGAGGGGCGGGCTCGTATATCACTACTTC
>TRBJ1-3|TRBD1|TRBV5-5|.
CASSFGTADYSGNTIYF
TGTGCCAGCAGCTTCGGGACAGCCGACTACTCTGGAAACACCATATATTTT
>TRBJ2-3|.|TRBV7-3|.
CASSLGGPPKFTPF
TGTGCCAGCAGCTTGGGGGGGCCACCAAAATTCACGCCTTTT
>TRBJ2-3|.|TRBV10-3|.
CAISESDTDTQYF
TGTGCCATCAGTGAGTCAGACACAGATACGCAGTATTTT
>TRBJ2-3|.|TRBV7-8|.
CASRDEAADTAFF
TGTGCCAGCAGGGACGAGGCAGCAGATACGGCCTTTTTT
>TRBJ2-1|.|TRBV24-1|.
CATLDGGTGEQFF
TGTGCCACCTTGGATGGGGGCACCGGGGAGCAGTTCTTC
>TRBJ1-1|.|TRBV7-2|.
CASSLAGTPDTEDFF
TGTGCCAGCAGCTTAGCGGGGACTCCGGATACGGAGGATTTCTTT
>TRBJ2-1|TRBD2|TRBV20-1|.
CSADGAGGSLDEQFF
TGCAGTGCTGATGGAGCGGGGGGATCTTTGGATGAGCAGTTCTTC
>TRBJ2-7|.|TRBV11-3|.
CASSLEGAAYEQYF
TGCGCCAGCAGCTTGGAGGGGGCGGCCTACGAGCAGTACTTC
>TRBJ1-1|.|TRBV7-2|.
CASSPGREAFF
TGTGCCAGCAGCCCTGGGCGTGAAGCTTTCTTT
>TRBJ2-5|.|TRBV5-6|.
CASSALPGDQETQYF
TGTGCCAGCAGCGCCTTGCCGGGCGATCAAGAGACCCAGTACTTC
>TRBJ1-2|.|TRBV7-9|.
CASSGEGHPKTGYTF
TGTGCCAGCAGCGGAGAGGGACACCCGAAGACTGGCTACACCTTC
>TRBJ2-3|.|TRBV11-2|few
CASSNPGGTDTQYF
TGTGCCAGCAGCAATCCAGGGGGCACAGATACGCAGTATTTT
>TRBJ2-7|.|TRBV7-3|.
CASSLTGCPDKQYF
TGTGCCAGCAGCCTAACAGGTTGTCCCGACAAGCAGTACTTC
>TRBJ1-2|.|TRBV7-9|.
CAGQVTRGTQYFETF
.
>TRBJ2-5|.|TRBV11-3|many
CASSPFGQETQYF
TGTGCCAGCAGCCCATTTGGTCAAGAGACCCAGTACTTC
>TRBJ2-1|.|TRBV20-1|.
CSAARGNEQFF
TGCAGTGCTGCCCGGGGGAATGAGCAGTTCTTC
>TRBJ1-6|.|TRBV7-8|.
CASSLGGGAYNPPLHF
TGTGCCAGCAGCTTAGGGGGAGGCGCCTATAATCCGCCCCTCCACTTT
>TRBJ1-6|.|TRBV5-6|.
CASSLEVGGYNSPLHF
TGTGCCAGCAGCTTGGAAGTAGGCGGCTATAATTCACCCCTCCACTTT
>TRBJ2-7|TRBD1|TRBV2|.
CASLLNPGQGAPEQYF
TGTGCCAGCCTTCTCAACCCCGGACAGGGGGCGCCGGAGCAGTACTTC
>TRBJ2-5|.|TRBV9|once
CATSVGSDPQSLDF
TGTGCCACCAGCGTAGGCTCCGATCCGCAGTCCCTTGACTTC
>TRBJ2-1|.|TRBV2|.
CASSDGGMQGLSF
TGTGCCAGCAGTGATGGGGGGATGCAAGGGCTGTCCTTC
>TRBJ1-5|.|TRBV5-4|.
CASSFTSAMSSSSGQHF
.
>TRBJ1-2|.|TRBV7-9|.
CASSREGDGLVYGYTF
TGTGCCAGCAGCAGAGAGGGCGACGGCCTCGTATATGGCTACACCTTC
>TRBJ2-3|.|TRBV9|.
CASSLAECPHMKNF
TGTGCCAGCAGCTTAGCGGAATGTCCCCATATGAAGAATTTT
>TRBJ1-1|.|TRBV9|.
CASRLDGKVNTEAFF
TGTGCCAGCAGATTAGATGGGAAAGTTAACACTGAAGCTTTCTTT
>TRBJ2-2|.|TRBV7-2|.
CASSSRVGPDTGELFF
TGTGCCAGCAGCTCCCGGGTAGGGCCCGATACCGGGGAGCTGTTTTTT
>TRBJ2-2|.|TRBV2|few
CASSSRGIGTGELFF
TGTGCCAGCAGTAGCAGGGGCATAGGTACCGGGGAGCTGTTTTTT
>TRBJ1-1|.|TRBV20-1|.
CSARGTGTTEAFF
TGCAGTGCAAGAGGCACAGGAACCACTGAAGCTTTCTTT
>TRBJ2-3|.|TRBV7-3|once
CASSSAGCLYTHYF
TGTGCCAGCAGCTCGGCGGGATGTCTCTATACCCACTATTTT
>TRBJ2-6|TRBD2|TRBV7-8|.
CASSLGGGPDRHNVLTF
TGTGCCAGCAGCTTAGGGGGGGGTCCCGATAGGCACAACGTCCTGACTTTC
>TRBJ2-3|.|TRBV2|.
CASGEVGTETQYF
TGTGCCAGCGGGGAGGTGGGCACAGAGACGCAGTATTTT
>TRBJ1-1|.|TRBV9|.
CASSHSVNTEAFF
TGTGCCAGCAGCCACTCGGTGAACACTGAAGCTTTCTTT
>TRBJ1-4|TRBD1|TRBV7-9|.
CASSPRTGLNANLFF
TGTGCCAGCAGCCCCCGGACAGGCCTTAATGCCAACCTCTTTTTT
>TRBJ2-5|.|TRBV9|.
CASSGGSEHTATYF
TGTGCCAGCAGCGGAGGCAGCGAGCACACGGCCACGTACTTC
>TRBJ2-3|.|TRBV15|few
CASSLAGSQDTQYF
TGTGCCAGCAGCTTGGCCGGAAGCCAAGATACCCAGTACTTT
>TRBJ1-1|.|TRBV7-9|.
CASSLVPRELIFGFF
TGTGCCAGCAGCTTAGTTCCGAGGGAGCTGATTTTTGGCTTCTTT
>TRBJ1-1|.|TRBV19|.
CATSRTQENTEAFF
TGTGCCACCTCGCGGACACAGGAAAACACTGAAGCTTTCTTT
>TRBJ1-2|.|TRBV2|.
CASSLGRDGTVYGYTF
TGTGCCAGCAGCTTGGGGAGGGACGGGACCGTATATGGCTACACCTTC
>TRBJ2-3|.|TRBV9|.
CASSPPRRRTLKYF
TGTGCCAGCAGCCCACCCCGCAGAAGAACACTGAAGTATTTT